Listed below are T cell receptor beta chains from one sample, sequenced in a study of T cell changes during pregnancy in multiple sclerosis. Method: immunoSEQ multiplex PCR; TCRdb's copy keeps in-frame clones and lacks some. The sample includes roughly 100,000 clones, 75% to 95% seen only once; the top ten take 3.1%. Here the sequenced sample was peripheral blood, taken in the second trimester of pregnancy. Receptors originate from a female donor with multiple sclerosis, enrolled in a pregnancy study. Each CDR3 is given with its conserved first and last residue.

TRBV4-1	CASSQGGLAGGPSTDTQYF
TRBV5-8	CASSVGLAGPVNNEQFF
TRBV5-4	CASSSRLAGGNEQFF
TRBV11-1	CASSLGGGARAYEQYF
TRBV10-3	CAISDRVRTEAFF
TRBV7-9	CASSSPLGLGPASHEQYF
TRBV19	CASSILRGQGNEKLFF
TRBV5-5	CASRLGGLKHGYNEQFF
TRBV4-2	CASSQGTSGTYEQYF
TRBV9	CASSVVGGADTQYF
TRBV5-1	CASSPPTGGTEAFF
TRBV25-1	CASTVAGRLFF
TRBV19	CASRELHGPDTQYF
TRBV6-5	CASSYGWREVADTQYF
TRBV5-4	CASSLVGSGSLETQYF
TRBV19	CASGTSGRSDTDTQYF
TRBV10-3	CAINQDRVAGYTF
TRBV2	CASSGVQAFF
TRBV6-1	CASSVAGAVEQYF
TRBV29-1	CSAQGPLEQFF
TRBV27	CASRKRDWEQFF
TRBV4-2	CASSQDYTGYGYTF
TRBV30	CACPPGNSFYGYTF
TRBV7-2	CASSLSGPLGYTF
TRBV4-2	CASSQRLAGGDEQFF
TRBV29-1	CSVENGRAVDTQYF
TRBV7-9	CASSLTATYEQYF
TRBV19	CASSIGQAETQYF
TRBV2	CASIIGRHQETQYF
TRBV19	CASSISTGANYGYTF
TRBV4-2	CASSPGTDNQPQHF
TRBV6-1	CASSEGGRDQPQHF
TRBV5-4	CASSQDRGGTEAFF
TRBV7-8	CASSLASSGYNEQFF
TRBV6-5	CASSYFRTREEQYF